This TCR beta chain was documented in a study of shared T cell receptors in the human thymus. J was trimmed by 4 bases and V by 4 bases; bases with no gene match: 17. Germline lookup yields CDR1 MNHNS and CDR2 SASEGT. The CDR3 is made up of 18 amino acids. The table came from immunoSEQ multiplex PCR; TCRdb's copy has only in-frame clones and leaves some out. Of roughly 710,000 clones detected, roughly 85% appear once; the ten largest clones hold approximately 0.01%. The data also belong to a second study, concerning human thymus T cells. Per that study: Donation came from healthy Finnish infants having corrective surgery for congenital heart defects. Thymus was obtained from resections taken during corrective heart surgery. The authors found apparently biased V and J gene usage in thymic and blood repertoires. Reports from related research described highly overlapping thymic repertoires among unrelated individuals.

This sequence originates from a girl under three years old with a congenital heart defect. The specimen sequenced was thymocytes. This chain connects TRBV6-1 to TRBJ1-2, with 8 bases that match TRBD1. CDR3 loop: CASSAHGQGIATPYGYTF. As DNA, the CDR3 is TGTGCCAGCAGTGCTCATGGACAGGGAATAGCAACCCCCTATGGCTACACCTTC.